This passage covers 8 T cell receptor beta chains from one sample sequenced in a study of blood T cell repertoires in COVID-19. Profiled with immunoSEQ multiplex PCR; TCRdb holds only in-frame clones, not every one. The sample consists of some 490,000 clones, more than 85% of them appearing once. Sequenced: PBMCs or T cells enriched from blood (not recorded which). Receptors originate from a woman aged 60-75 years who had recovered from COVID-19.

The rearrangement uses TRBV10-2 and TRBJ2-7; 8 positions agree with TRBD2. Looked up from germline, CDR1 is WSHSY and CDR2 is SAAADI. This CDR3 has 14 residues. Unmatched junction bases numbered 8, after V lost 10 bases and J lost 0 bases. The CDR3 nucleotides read TGCGCCACGGGGGGGGGAAGCAGCTCCTACGAGCAGTACGTC. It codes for CATGGGSSSYEQYV.

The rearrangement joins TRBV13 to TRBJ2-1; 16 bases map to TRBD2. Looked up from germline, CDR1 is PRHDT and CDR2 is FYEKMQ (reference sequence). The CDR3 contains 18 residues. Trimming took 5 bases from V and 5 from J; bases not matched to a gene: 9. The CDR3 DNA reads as TGTGCCAGCAGCCCCTCCGGGACTAGCGGGGGGGCCAACAATGAGCAGTTCTTC. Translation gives CASSPSGTSGGANNEQFF.

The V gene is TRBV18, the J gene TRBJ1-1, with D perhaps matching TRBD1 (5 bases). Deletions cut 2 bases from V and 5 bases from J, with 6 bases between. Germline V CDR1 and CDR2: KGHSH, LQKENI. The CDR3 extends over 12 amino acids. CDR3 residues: CASSPTGTEAFF. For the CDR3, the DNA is TGTGCCAGCTCACCAACAGGTACTGAAGCTTTCTTT.

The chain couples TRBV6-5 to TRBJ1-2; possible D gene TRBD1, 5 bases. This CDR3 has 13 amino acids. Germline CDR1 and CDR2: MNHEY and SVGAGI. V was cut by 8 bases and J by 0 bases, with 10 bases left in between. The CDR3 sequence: CASGSGSNYGYTF. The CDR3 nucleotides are TGTGCCAGCGGATCAGGGTCTAACTATGGCTACACCTTC.

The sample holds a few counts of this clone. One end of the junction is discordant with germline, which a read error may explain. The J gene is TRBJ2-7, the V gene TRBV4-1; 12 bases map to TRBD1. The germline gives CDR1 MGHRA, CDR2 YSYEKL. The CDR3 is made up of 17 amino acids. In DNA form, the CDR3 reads TGCGCCAGCAGCCTCCAGTGGGGGACAGGGGGCTCCCACGAGCAGTACTTC. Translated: CASSLQWGTGGSHEQYF.

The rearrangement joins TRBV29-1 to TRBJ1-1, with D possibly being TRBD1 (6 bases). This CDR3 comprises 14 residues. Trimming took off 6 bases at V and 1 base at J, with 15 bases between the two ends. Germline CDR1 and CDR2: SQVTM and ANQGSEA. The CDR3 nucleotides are TGCAGCGTAGGGGGAAGGACAGCGAACACTGAAGCTTTCTTT. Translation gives CSVGGRTANTEAFF.

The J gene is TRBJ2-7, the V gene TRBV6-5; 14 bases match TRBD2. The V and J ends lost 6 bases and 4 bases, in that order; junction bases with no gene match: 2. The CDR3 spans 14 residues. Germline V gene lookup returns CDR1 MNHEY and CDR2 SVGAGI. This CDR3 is CASRRTSGGYEQYF. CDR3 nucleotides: TGTGCCAGCAGGAGGACTAGCGGGGGGTACGAGCAGTACTTC.

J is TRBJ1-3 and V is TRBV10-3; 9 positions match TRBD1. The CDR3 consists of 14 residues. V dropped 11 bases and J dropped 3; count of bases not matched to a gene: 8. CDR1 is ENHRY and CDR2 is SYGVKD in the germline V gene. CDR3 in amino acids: CAASNRGLGNTIYF. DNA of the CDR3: TGTGCCGCGTCCAACAGGGGGCTTGGAAACACCATATATTTT.